This T cell receptor beta chain was sequenced in a study of a mutant IDH1 vaccine in newly diagnosed glioma. Background on the study: Either 4-6 weeks after radiotherapy alone or alongside temozolomide, vaccination was begun. Points from the study as a whole: Alterations occurring in top peripheral T cell clonotypes seemed unrelated to pseudoprogression.

Time point meaning: week 47, end of study. Every vaccine dose comprised 300 ug of mutant IDH1 20-mer peptide plus topical imiquimod. Donor diagnoses consisted of new WHO grade 3 or 4 IDH1-mutant, ATRX-lost astrocytomas. The germline V gene encodes CDR1 SEHNR and CDR2 FQNEAQ (reference sequence). Trimming removed 1 base at V and 3 bases at J, with 9 bases between. The CDR3 length is 14 residues. TCRdb's copy holds only in-frame clones and misses some; the assay was immunoSEQ multiplex PCR. This sample has 56,000 or so clones, with 76% found just once. In this sample, this clone turned up a few times. Its antigen is as yet unknown.

This clonotype originated in a woman between 40 and 50 years old with glioma. Some clones in this sample may be carry-over from other donors' samples. The starting material was PBMCs, obtained from a glioma patient whose treatment included an IDH1 peptide vaccine. The chain is built from TRBV7-9 and TRBJ1-1; D remains unclear. The CDR3 sequence: CASSLVDQDTEAFF. DNA for the CDR3: TGTGCCAGCAGCTTAGTAGACCAAGACACTGAAGCTTTCTTT.